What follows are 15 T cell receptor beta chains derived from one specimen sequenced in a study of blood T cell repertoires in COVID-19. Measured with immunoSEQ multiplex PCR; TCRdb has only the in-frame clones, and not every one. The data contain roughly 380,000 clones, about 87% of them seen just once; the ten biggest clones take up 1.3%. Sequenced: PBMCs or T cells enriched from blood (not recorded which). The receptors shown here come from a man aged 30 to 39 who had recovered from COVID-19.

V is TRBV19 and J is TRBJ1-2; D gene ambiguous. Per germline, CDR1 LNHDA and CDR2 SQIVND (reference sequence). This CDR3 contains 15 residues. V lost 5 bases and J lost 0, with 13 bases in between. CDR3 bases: TGTGCCAGTAGTCAGACAACGACAACTAACTATGGCTACACCTTC. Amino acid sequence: CASSQTTTTNYGYTF.

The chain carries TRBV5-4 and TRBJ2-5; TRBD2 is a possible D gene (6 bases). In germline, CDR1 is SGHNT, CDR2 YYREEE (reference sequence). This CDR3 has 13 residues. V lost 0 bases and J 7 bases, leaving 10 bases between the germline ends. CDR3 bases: TGTGCCAGCAGCTTGGTAGTGGGGGGGACCCAGTACTTC. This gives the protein CASSLVVGGTQYF.

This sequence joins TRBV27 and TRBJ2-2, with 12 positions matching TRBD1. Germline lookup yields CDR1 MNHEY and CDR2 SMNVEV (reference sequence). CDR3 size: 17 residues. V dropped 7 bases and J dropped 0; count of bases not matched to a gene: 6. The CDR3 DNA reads TGTGCCAGCATGGGACAGGGGGCAATTGCGAACACCGGGGAGCTGTTTTTT. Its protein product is CASMGQGAIANTGELFF.

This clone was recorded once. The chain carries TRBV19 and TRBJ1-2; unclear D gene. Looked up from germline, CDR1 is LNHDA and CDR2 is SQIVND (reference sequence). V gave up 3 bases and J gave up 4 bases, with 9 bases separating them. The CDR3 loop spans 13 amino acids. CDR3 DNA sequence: TGTGCCAGTAGTATTCGGGAGTCCTATGGCTACACCTTC. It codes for CASSIRESYGYTF.

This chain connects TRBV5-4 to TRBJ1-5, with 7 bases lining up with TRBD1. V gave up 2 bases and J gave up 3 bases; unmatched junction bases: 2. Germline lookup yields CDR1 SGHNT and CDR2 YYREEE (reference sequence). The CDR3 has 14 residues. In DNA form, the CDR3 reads TGTGCCAGCAGCTTCCAGGGGGACAATCAGCCCCAGCATTTT. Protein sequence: CASSFQGDNQPQHF.

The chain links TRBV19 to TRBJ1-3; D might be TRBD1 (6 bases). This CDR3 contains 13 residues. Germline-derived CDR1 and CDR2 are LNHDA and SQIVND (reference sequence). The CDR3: CASTGASGNTIYF. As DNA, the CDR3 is TGTGCATCGACAGGAGCCTCTGGAAACACCATATATTTT.

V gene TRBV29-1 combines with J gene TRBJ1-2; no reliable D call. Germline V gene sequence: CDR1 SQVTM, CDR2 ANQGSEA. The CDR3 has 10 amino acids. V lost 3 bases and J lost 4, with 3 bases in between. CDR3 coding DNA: TGCAGCGTTGACAGCTATGGCTACACCTTC. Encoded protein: CSVDSYGYTF. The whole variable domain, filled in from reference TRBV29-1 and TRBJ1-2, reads SAVISQKPSRDICQRGTSLTIQCQVDSQVTMMFWYRQQPGQSLTLIATANQGSEATYESGFVIDKFPISRPNLTFSTLTVSNMSPEDSSIYLCSVDSYGYTFGSGTRLTVV.

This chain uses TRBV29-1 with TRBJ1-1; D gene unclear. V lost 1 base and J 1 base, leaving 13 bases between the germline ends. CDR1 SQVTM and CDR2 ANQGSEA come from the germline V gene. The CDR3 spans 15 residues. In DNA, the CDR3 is TGCAGCGTTGAAGTTCAGCCGGGAGGGAACACTGAAGCTTTCTTT. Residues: CSVEVQPGGNTEAFF.

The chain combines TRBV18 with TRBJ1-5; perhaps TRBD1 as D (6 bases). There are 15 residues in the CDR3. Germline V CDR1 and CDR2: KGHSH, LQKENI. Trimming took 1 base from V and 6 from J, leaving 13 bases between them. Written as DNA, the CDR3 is TGTGCCAGCTCACCACGCGAGGGGGGGTTTCAGCCCCAGCATTTT. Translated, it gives CASSPREGGFQPQHF.

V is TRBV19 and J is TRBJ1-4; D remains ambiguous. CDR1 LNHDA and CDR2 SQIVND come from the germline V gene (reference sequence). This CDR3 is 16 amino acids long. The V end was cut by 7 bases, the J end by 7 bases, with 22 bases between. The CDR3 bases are TGTGCCAGTAATCCCTTTCCCATGGGAGCCGGTGAAAAACTGTTTTTT. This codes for CASNPFPMGAGEKLFF.

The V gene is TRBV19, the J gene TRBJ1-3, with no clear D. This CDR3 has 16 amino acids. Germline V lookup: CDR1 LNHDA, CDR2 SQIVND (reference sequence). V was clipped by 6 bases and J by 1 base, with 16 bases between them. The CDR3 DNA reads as TGTGCCAGTAGCTGGGCCGAGAAGCGGTCTGGAAACACCATATATTTT. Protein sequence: CASSWAEKRSGNTIYF.

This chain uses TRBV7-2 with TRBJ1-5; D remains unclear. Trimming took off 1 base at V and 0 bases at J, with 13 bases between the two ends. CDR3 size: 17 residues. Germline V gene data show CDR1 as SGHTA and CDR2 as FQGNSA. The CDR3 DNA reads TGTGCCAGCAGCTTAGGAGCCGGGAGGTATAGCAATCAGCCCCAGCATTTT. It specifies CASSLGAGRYSNQPQHF.

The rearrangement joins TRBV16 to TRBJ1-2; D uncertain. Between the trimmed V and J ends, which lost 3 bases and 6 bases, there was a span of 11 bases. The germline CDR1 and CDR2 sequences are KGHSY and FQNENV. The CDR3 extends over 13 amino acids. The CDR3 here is CASSHGTVNGYTF. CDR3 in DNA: TGTGCCAGCAGCCATGGAACAGTAAATGGCTACACCTTC.

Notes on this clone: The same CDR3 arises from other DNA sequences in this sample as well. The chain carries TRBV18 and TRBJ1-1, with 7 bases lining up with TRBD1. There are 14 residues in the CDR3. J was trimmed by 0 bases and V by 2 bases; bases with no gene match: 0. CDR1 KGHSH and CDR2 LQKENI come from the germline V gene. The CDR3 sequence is CASSPDRVNTEAFF. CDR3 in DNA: TGTGCCAGCTCACCAGACAGGGTGAACACTGAAGCTTTCTTT.

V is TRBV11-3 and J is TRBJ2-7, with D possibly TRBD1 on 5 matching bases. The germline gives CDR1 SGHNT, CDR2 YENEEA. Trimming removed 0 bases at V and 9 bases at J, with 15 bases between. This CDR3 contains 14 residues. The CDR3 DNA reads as TGTGCCAGCAGCTTAGATCCCAGGGAAAGGAGGCAGTACTTC. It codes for CASSLDPRERRQYF.